The T cell receptor (beta chain) described here comes from a study of shared clonotypes between healthy human individuals. The assay was immunoSEQ multiplex PCR, and TCRdb's table has in-frame clones only and misses some. In the table there are some 2,000,000 clones, roughly 95% of which are singletons. Overall study results and limits: Genetic and exposure-history diversity was limited by the small donor number.

Turning to this clone: The antigen remains undetermined.

V gave up 4 bases and J gave up 7 bases; unmatched junction bases: 13. CDR1 is SGDLS and CDR2 is YYNGEE in the germline V gene. This CDR3 comprises 16 residues. Naive CD8 cells lacked CD45RO and underwent positive selection for CCR7, leaving out terminally differentiated effector memory CD45RA+ cells. Sequencing input: naive CD8+ T cells sorted from blood. The gene calls are TRBV9 and TRBJ2-1, with TRBD2 identical over 8 bases. The clonotype originates from a man aged 18 to 29 in good health. The CDR3, as DNA: TGTGCCAGCAGCTTTCCTTTGAGGACTAGCTTGAATGAGCAGTTCTTC. This encodes CASSFPLRTSLNEQFF.